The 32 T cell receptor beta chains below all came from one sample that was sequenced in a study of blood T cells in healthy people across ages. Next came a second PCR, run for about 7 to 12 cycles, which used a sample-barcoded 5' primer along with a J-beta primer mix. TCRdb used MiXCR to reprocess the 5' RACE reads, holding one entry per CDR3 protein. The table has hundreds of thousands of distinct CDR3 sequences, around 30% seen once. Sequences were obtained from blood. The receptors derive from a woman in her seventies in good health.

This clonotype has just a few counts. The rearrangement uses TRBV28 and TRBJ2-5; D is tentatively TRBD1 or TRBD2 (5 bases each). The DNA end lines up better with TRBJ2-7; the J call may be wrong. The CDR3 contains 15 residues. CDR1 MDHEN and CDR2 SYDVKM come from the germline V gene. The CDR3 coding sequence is TGTGCCAGCTTCGGGGTGAGGCAGGGCTCCTACGAGCAGTACTTC. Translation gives CASFGVRQGSYEQYF.

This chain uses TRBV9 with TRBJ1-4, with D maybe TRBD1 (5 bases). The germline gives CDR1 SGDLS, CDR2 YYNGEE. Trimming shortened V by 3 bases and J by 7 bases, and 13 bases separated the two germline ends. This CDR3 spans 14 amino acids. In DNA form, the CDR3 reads TGTGCCAGCAGCGCGCAGGGTGTAGGTGAAAAACTGTTTTTT. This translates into CASSAQGVGEKLFF.

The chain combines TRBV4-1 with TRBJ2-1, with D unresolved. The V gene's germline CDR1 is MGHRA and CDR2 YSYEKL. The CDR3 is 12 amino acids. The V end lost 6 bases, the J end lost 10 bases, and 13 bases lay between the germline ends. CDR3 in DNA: TGCGCCAGCAGTCCCCAAGATGGGGAGCAGTTCTTC. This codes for CASSPQDGEQFF.

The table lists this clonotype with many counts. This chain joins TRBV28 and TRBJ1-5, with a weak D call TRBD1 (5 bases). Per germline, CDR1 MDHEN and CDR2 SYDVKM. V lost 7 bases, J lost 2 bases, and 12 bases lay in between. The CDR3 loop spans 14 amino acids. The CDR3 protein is CASIRQRGNQPQHF. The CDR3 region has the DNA TGTGCCAGCATTAGACAGAGAGGCAATCAGCCCCAGCATTTT. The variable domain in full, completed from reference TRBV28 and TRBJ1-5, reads DVKVTQSSRYLVKRTGEKVFLECVQDMDHENMFWYRQDPGLGLRLIYFSYDVKMKEKGDIPEGYSVSREKKERFSLILESASTNQTSMYLCASIRQRGNQPQHFGDGTRLSIL.

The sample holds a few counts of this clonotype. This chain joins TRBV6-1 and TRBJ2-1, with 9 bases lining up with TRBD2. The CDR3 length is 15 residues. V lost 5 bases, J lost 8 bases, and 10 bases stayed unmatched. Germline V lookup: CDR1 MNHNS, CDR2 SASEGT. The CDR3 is CASSSAGGPFDEQFF. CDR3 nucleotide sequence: TGTGCCAGCAGTAGCGCGGGAGGGCCTTTCGATGAGCAGTTCTTC.

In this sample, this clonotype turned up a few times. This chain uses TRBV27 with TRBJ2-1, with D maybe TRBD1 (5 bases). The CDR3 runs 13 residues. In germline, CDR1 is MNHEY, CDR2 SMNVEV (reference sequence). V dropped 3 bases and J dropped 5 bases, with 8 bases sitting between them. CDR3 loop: CASSLDIHNEQFF. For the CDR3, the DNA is TGTGCCAGCAGTTTGGACATACACAATGAGCAGTTCTTC.

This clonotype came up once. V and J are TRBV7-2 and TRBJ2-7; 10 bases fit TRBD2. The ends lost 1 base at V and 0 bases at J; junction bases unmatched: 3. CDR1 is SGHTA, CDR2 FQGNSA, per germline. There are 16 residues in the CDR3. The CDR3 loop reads CASSLGPSGSSYEQYF. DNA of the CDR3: TGTGCCAGCAGCTTAGGCCCTAGCGGGAGCTCCTACGAGCAGTACTTC.

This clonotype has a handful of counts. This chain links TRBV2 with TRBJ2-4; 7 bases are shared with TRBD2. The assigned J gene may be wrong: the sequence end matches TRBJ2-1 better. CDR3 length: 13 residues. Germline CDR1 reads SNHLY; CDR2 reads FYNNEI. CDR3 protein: CASSERGEDEQFF. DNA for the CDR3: TGTGCCAGCAGTGAACGGGGGGAGGATGAGCAGTTCTTC.

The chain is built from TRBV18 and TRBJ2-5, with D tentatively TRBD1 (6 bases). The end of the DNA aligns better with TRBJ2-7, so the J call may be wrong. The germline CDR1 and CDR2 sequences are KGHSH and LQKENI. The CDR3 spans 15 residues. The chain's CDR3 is CASSPNRVVTYEQYF. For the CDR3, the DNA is TGTGCCAGCTCACCTAACAGGGTTGTCACCTACGAGCAGTACTTC.

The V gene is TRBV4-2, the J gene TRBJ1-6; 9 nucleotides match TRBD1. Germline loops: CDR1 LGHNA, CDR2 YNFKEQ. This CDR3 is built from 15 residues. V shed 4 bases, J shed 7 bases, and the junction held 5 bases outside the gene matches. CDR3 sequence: CASSREGQGNSPLHF. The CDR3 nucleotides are TGTGCCAGCAGCCGTGAGGGACAGGGAAATTCACCCCTCCACTTT.

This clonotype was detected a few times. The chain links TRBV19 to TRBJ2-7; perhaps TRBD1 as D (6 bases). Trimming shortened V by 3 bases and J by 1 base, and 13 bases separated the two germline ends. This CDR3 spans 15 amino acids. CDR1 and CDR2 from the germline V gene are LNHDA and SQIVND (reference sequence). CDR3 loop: CASSIGAQGSYEQYF. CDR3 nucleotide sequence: TGTGCCAGTAGTATTGGGGCGCAGGGGTCCTACGAGCAGTACTTC.

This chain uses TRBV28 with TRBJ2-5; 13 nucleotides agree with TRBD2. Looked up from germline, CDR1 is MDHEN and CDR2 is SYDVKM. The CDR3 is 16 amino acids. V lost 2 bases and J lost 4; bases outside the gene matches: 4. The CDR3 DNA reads TGTGCCAGCAGTTTACCCAGACTAGCGGGGGGAGAGACCCAGTACTTC. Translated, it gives CASSLPRLAGGETQYF.

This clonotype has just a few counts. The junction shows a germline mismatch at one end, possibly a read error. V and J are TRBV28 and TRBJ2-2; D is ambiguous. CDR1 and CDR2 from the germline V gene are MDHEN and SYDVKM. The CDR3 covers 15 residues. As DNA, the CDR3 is TGTGCCAACAGTTTATCGGGCGCGAACACCGGGGAGCTGTTTTTT. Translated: CANSLSGANTGELFF.

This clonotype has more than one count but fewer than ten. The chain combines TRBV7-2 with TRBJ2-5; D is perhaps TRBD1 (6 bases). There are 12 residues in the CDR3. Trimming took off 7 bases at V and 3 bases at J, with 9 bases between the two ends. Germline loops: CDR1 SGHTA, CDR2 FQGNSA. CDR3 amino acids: CASTRQEETQYF. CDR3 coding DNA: TGTGCCAGCACCAGACAGGAAGAGACCCAGTACTTC.

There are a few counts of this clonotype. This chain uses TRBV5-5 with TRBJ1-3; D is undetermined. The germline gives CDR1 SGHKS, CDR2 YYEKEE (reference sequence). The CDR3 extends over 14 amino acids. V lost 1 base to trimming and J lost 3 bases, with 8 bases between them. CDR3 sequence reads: CASSLKRDGNTIYF. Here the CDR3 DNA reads TGTGCCAGCAGCTTGAAACGGGATGGAAACACCATATATTTT.

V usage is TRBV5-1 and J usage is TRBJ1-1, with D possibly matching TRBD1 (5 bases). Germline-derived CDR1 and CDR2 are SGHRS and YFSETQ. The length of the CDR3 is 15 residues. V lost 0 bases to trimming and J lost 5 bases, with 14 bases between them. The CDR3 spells CASSLGYQGGTEAFF. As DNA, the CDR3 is TGCGCCAGCAGCTTGGGATACCAGGGAGGAACTGAAGCTTTCTTT.

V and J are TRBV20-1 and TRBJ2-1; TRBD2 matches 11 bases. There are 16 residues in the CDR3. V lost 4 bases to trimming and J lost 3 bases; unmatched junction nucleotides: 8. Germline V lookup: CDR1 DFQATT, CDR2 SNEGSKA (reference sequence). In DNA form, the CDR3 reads TGCAGTGCTACCGTAGCGGGAGGGCAAAGCTACAATGAGCAGTTCTTC. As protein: CSATVAGGQSYNEQFF.

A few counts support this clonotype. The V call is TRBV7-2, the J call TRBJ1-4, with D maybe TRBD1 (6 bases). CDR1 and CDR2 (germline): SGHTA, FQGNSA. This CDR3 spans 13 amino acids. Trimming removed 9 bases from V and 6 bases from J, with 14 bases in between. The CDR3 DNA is TGTGCCAGTAGACGGGGGCCGGATGAAAAACTGTTTTTT. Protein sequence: CASRRGPDEKLFF.

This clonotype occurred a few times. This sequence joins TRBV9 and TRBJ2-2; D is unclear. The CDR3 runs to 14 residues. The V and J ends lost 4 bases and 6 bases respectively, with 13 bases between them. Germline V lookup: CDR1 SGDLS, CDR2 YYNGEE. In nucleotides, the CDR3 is TGTGCCAGCAGCCCCGGGCCGCCAGCCGGGGAGCTGTTTTTT. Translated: CASSPGPPAGELFF.

In DNA form, the CDR3 reads TGTGCCAGCAGCTATAAACAAGACTCTGGAAACACCATATATTTT. Residues: CASSYKQDSGNTIYF. The V and J genes are TRBV6-6 and TRBJ1-3, with D hard to call. Trimming removed 6 bases from V and 0 bases from J, with 12 bases in between. CDR3 size: 15 residues. Germline V gives CDR1 MNHNY, CDR2 SVGAGI (reference sequence).

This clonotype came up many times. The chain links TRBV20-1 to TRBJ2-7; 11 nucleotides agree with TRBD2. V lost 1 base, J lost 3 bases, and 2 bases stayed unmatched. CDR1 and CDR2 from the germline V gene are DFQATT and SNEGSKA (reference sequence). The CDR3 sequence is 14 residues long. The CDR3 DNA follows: TGCAGTGCTAGAGGGACTAGCGGGCGCTACGAGCAGTACTTC. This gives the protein CSARGTSGRYEQYF.

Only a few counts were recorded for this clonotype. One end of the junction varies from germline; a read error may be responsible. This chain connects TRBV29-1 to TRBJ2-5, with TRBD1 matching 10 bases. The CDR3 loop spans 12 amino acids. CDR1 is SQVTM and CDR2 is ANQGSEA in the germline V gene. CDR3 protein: CSVGTGGYEQCF. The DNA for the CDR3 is TGCAGCGTTGGGACAGGGGGGTACGAGCAGTGCTTC.

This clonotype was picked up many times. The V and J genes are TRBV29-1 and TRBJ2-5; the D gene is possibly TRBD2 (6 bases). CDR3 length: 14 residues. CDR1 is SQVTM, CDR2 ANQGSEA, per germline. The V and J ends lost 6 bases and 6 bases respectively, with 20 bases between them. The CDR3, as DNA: TGCAGCGTCCTTACCACGCGGGGTAAAAAGACCCAGTACTTC. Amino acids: CSVLTTRGKKTQYF.

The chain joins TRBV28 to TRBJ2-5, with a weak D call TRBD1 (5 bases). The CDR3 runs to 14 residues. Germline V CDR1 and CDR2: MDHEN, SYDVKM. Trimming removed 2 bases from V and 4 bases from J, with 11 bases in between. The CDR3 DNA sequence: TGTGCCAGCAGTTTAAGGGGTGGGGTAGAGACCCAGTACTTC. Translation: CASSLRGGVETQYF.

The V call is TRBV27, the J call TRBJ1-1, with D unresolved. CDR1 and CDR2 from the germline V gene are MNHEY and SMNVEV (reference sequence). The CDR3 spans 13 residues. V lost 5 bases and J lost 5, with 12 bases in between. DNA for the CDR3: TGTGCCAGCAGTCCCGGGAGTGGGACTGAAGCTTTCTTT. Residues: CASSPGSGTEAFF.

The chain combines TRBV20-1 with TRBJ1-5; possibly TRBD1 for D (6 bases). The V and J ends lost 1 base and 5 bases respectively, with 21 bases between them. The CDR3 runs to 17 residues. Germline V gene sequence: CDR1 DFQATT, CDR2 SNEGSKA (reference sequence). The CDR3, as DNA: TGCAGTGCTAGAGCGCTAGGGGGGGGGAACCTACATCAGCCCCAGCATTTT. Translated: CSARALGGGNLHQPQHF.

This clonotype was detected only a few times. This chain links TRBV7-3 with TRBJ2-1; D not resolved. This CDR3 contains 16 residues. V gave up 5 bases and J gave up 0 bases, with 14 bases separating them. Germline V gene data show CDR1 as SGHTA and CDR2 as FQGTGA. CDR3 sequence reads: CASSPTPLSSYNEQFF. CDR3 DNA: TGTGCCAGCAGCCCTACCCCCCTGAGCTCCTACAATGAGCAGTTCTTC.

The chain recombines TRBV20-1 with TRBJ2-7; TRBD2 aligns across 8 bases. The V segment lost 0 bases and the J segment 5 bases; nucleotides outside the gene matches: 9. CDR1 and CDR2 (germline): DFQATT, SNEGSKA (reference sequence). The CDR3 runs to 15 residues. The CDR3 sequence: CSARDRRGAQNEQYF. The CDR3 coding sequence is TGCAGTGCTAGAGATCGGCGGGGGGCGCAGAACGAGCAGTACTTC.

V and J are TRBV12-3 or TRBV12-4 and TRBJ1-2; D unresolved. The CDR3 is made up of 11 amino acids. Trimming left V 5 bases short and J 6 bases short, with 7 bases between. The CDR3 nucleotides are TGTGCCAGCAGTCCGACGGATGGCTACACCTTC. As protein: CASSPTDGYTF.

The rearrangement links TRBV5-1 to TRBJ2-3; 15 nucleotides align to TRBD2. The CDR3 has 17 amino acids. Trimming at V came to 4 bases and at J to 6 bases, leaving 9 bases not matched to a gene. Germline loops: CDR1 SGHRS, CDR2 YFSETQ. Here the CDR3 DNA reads TGCGCCAGCAGCATAGGACTAGCGGGAGGGCCAGGGGATACGCAGTATTTT. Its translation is CASSIGLAGGPGDTQYF.

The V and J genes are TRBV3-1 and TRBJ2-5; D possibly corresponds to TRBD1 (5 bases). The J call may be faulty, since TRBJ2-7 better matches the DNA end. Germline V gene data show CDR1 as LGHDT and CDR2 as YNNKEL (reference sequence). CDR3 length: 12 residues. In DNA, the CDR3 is TGTGCCAGCAGCCAAGGGGGCCACGAGCAGTACTTC. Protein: CASSQGGHEQYF.

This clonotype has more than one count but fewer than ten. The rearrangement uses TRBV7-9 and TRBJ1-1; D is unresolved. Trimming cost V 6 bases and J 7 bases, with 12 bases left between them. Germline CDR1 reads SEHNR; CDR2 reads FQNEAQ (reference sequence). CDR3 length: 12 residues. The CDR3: CASSRRDSEAFF. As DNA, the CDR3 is TGTGCCAGCAGTCGGAGAGATAGTGAAGCTTTCTTT.